These 27 T cell receptor beta chains came from one sample sequenced in a study of T cell responses to AZD1222 COVID-19 vaccine. Only in-frame clones appear in the TCRdb table, and some are missing; sequencing was by immunoSEQ multiplex PCR. The top ten hold roughly 2% of the sample, which has roughly 150,000 clones, about 87% seen once. Specimen: peripheral blood, collected on day 0 of AZD1222 vaccination. These receptors all stem from an adult in good health.

This rearrangement joins TRBV25-1 to TRBJ1-1; D possibly corresponds to TRBD1 (5 bases). Per germline, CDR1 MGHDK and CDR2 SYGVNS. Trimming removed 2 bases at V and 8 bases at J, with 12 bases between. The CDR3 contains 13 residues. CDR3 nucleotides: TGTGCCAGCAGTGAACGGGGCGTGGGGGAAGCTTTCTTT. Its protein is CASSERGVGEAFF.

The V and J genes are TRBV7-8 and TRBJ1-5; maybe TRBD1 (6 bases). CDR3 length equals 17 residues. Germline V gene lookup returns CDR1 SGHVS and CDR2 FQNEAQ. The V gene lost 0 bases and the J gene lost 3 bases, with 15 bases spanning the gap. The CDR3 bases are TGTGCCAGCAGCTTAGCCATGGGGGGGCTTGACAATCAGCCCCAGCATTTT. Amino acids: CASSLAMGGLDNQPQHF.

The chain carries TRBV5-1 and TRBJ2-7, with D possibly TRBD1 on 5 matching bases. The germline CDR1 and CDR2 sequences are SGHRS and YFSETQ. V dropped 2 bases and J dropped 7 bases, with 13 bases sitting between them. The CDR3 has 13 amino acids. The CDR3 DNA follows: TGCGCCAGCAGCTTAAGGGGCCCAGGGGAGCAGTACTTC. It encodes CASSLRGPGEQYF.

The chain has TRBV6-5 and TRBJ2-2, with 10 nucleotides matching TRBD1. V dropped 6 bases and J dropped 7; count of bases not matched to a gene: 8. Germline CDR1 is MNHEY and CDR2 is SVGAGI. CDR3 size: 15 residues. The CDR3 region has the DNA TGTGCCAGCAGAGGCCCGGGACAGGGGTTCGGGGAGCTGTTTTTT. Amino acid sequence: CASRGPGQGFGELFF.

The chain carries TRBV5-4 and TRBJ2-5; the D call may be TRBD1 or TRBD2 (5 bases each). CDR3 length equals 14 residues. Deletions cut 4 bases from V and 3 bases from J, with 13 bases between. The germline CDR1 and CDR2 sequences are SGHNT and YYREEE (reference sequence). The CDR3: CASSGGPWEETQYF. The CDR3 DNA sequence: TGTGCCAGCAGCGGGGGACCGTGGGAAGAGACCCAGTACTTC.

This rearrangement joins TRBV6-5 to TRBJ1-3, with D uncertain. V was cut by 2 bases and J by 0 bases, with 11 bases left in between. From germline, CDR1 is MNHEY and CDR2 SVGAGI. The CDR3 is 16 residues long. CDR3 residues: CASSYRTWSSGNTIYF. In DNA, the CDR3 is TGTGCCAGCAGTTACCGAACATGGAGCTCTGGAAACACCATATATTTT.

The chain combines TRBV29-1 with TRBJ1-2; D unclear. V gave up 6 bases and J gave up 9 bases, with 11 bases separating them. The CDR3 sequence is 10 residues long. Looked up from germline, CDR1 is SQVTM and CDR2 is ANQGSEA. Here the CDR3 reads CSVGYESYTF. For the CDR3, the DNA is TGCAGCGTGGGATATGAGAGCTACACCTTC. Drawing the rest from reference TRBV29-1 and TRBJ1-2, the complete variable domain is SAVISQKPSRDICQRGTSLTIQCQVDSQVTMMFWYRQQPGQSLTLIATANQGSEATYESGFVIDKFPISRPNLTFSTLTVSNMSPEDSSIYLCSVGYESYTFGSGTRLTVV.

This chain connects TRBV6-2 or TRBV6-3 to TRBJ2-7; D remains ambiguous. Germline CDR1 and CDR2: MNHEY and SVGEGT. There are 19 residues in the CDR3. V lost 0 bases, J lost 2 bases, and 23 bases lay in between. The CDR3 sequence is CASSYSSPLGFVFPYEQYF. CDR3 sequence (DNA): TGTGCCAGCAGTTACTCGTCACCTTTGGGCTTTGTCTTCCCCTACGAGCAGTACTTC.

Note on this clone: Other DNA variants within this sample encode the same CDR3. This sequence joins TRBV27 and TRBJ1-1; the D gene is possibly TRBD1 (5 bases). This CDR3 contains 14 residues. Per germline, CDR1 MNHEY and CDR2 SMNVEV (reference sequence). The V end lost 5 bases, the J end lost 1 base, and 11 bases lay between the germline ends. The CDR3, as DNA: TGTGCCAGCAGTCTAAGGCAGGGGAACACTGAAGCTTTCTTT. Translation: CASSLRQGNTEAFF.

The chain couples TRBV19 to TRBJ1-1; possible D gene TRBD1, 5 bases. Deletions cut 6 bases from V and 5 bases from J, with 13 bases between. Germline loops: CDR1 LNHDA, CDR2 SQIVND (reference sequence). CDR3 length: 13 residues. In DNA, the CDR3 is TGTGCCAGTAGCCCCGGGACGCAGACTGAAGCTTTCTTT. Translated: CASSPGTQTEAFF.

The gene calls are TRBV7-4 and TRBJ1-4; D unresolved. The V gene lost 2 bases and the J gene lost 5 bases, with 15 bases spanning the gap. Germline V CDR1 and CDR2: SGHVT, SQSDAQ. The CDR3 has 16 residues. The CDR3 reads CASSLPSPEENEKLFF. CDR3 DNA: TGTGCCAGCAGCTTACCGTCGCCAGAAGAAAATGAAAAACTGTTTTTT.

This clone was seen a single time. The chain couples TRBV6-5 to TRBJ1-5; 7 nucleotides match TRBD1. With V trimmed by 4 bases and J by 6 bases, 12 bases remained unmatched. The germline gives CDR1 MNHEY, CDR2 SVGAGI. The CDR3 runs to 16 residues. CDR3 sequence reads: CASSSPGQLLPQPQHF. The CDR3 bases are TGTGCCAGCAGTTCACCGGGACAGTTATTACCTCAGCCCCAGCATTTT.

CDR3: CASSSHAGATEAFF. DNA of the CDR3: TGTGCCAGCAGTTCCCATGCAGGGGCCACTGAAGCTTTCTTT. The gene calls are TRBV6-2 or TRBV6-3 and TRBJ1-1; tentative D call: TRBD1 (6 bases). Deletions cut 4 bases from V and 4 bases from J, with 13 bases between. Germline CDR1 and CDR2: MNHEY and SVGEGT. The CDR3 has 14 amino acids.

The rearrangement joins TRBV3-1 (or the pseudogene TRBV3-2) to TRBJ1-3; TRBD1 is a possible D gene (5 bases). Trimming cost V 4 bases and J 2 bases, with 15 bases left between them. This CDR3 contains 16 residues. The germline V gene encodes CDR1 LGHDT and CDR2 YNNKEL (reference sequence). CDR3 in DNA: TGTGCCAGCAGCCCGATAGTCGGGGGGACTGGAAACACCATATATTTT. Encoded protein: CASSPIVGGTGNTIYF.

V is TRBV10-3 and J is TRBJ2-3; 8 nucleotides line up with TRBD2. Trimming cost V 2 bases and J 2 bases; bases outside gene matches: 3. The germline CDR1 and CDR2 sequences are ENHRY and SYGVKD. This CDR3 region has 15 residues. The CDR3 coding sequence is TGTGCCATCAGTGAGGCTAGCGGGCCCACAGATACGCAGTATTTT. Its protein is CAISEASGPTDTQYF.

In regard to this clone: The same CDR3 also results from other DNA sequences found in this sample. The chain carries TRBV6-2 or TRBV6-3 and TRBJ1-1; 10 bases agree with TRBD1. The CDR3 spans 15 residues. V was clipped by 5 bases and J by 2 bases; unmatched bases: 5. The germline V gene has CDR1 MNHEY and CDR2 SVGEGT. CDR3 in DNA: TGTGCCAGCAGTCCCAGGGACAGGGGTAACACTGAAGCTTTCTTT. Translating gives CASSPRDRGNTEAFF.

This chain joins TRBV6-1 and TRBJ1-1; 7 nucleotides match TRBD1. Per germline, CDR1 MNHNS and CDR2 SASEGT. CDR3 length equals 13 residues. V gave up 3 bases and J gave up 7 bases; unmatched junction bases: 5. The CDR3 region has the DNA TGTGCCAGCAGTGATGAGGGGGCAAATGAAGCTTTCTTT. The encoded protein is CASSDEGANEAFF.

The V and J genes are TRBV6-1 and TRBJ2-7; 8 positions match TRBD1. This CDR3 region has 16 residues. In germline, CDR1 is MNHNS, CDR2 SASEGT. The V segment lost 3 bases and the J segment 5 bases; nucleotides outside the gene matches: 12. CDR3 sequence (DNA): TGTGCCAGCAGTGAGGATTACCGGGACAGGTATAACGAGCAGTACTTC. Translation gives CASSEDYRDRYNEQYF.

This clone came up once. The rearrangement uses TRBV28 and TRBJ1-4; D gene ambiguous. Germline V CDR1 and CDR2: MDHEN, SYDVKM. The CDR3 runs 11 residues. The germline V and J ends were trimmed by 2 bases and 7 bases, with 2 bases remaining between them. DNA of the CDR3: TGTGCCAGCAGTTTACGTGAAAAACTGTTTTTT. Its protein is CASSLREKLFF.

V gene TRBV5-1 combines with J gene TRBJ1-2; 10 nucleotides agree with TRBD1. Looked up from germline, CDR1 is SGHRS and CDR2 is YFSETQ. V dropped 2 bases and J dropped 8; count of bases not matched to a gene: 6. The CDR3 extends over 14 amino acids. The CDR3 protein is CASSFSGTGVGYTF. The CDR3 bases are TGCGCCAGCAGCTTTTCCGGGACAGGGGTCGGCTACACCTTC.

This clone was detected once. The chain has TRBV13 and TRBJ2-5; D may match TRBD1 or TRBD2 (5 bases each). This CDR3 contains 11 residues. V lost 5 bases and J 5 bases, leaving 6 bases between the germline ends. Germline assignment: CDR1 PRHDT and CDR2 FYEKMQ (reference sequence). CDR3 region: CASSEGETQYF. The CDR3 DNA reads TGTGCCAGCAGCGAGGGGGAGACCCAGTACTTC.

The CDR3 DNA reads TGTGCCAGCAGCTTAGGCGGGGGACCCTACGAGCAGTACTTC. Residues: CASSLGGGPYEQYF. The rearrangement joins TRBV7-2 to TRBJ2-7; TRBD2 matches at 7 bases. Trimming at V came to 1 base and at J to 2 bases, leaving 2 bases not matched to a gene. CDR3 length: 14 residues. Germline-derived CDR1 and CDR2 are SGHTA and FQGNSA.

The chain employs TRBV4-3 and TRBJ2-1; the D call may be TRBD1 or TRBD2 (5 bases each). Per the germline V gene, CDR1 is LGHNA and CDR2 is YSLEER. With 0 bases removed from V and 10 bases from J, the gap between germline ends came to 10 bases. There are 13 residues in the CDR3. The CDR3 protein is CASSQDRGREQFF. The CDR3 DNA reads TGCGCCAGCAGCCAAGATCGGGGCAGGGAGCAGTTCTTC.

The rearrangement links TRBV5-1 to TRBJ1-1, with a weak D call TRBD1 (5 bases). The CDR3 spans 13 residues. The germline CDR1 and CDR2 sequences are SGHRS and YFSETQ. V lost 5 bases and J lost 1, with 9 bases in between. This CDR3 is CASRGQANTEAFF. The CDR3 DNA reads as TGCGCCAGCAGGGGGCAGGCGAACACTGAAGCTTTCTTT.

This chain uses TRBV29-1 with TRBJ1-1; D not resolved. Germline CDR1 and CDR2: SQVTM and ANQGSEA. The length of the CDR3 is 12 residues. The CDR3 DNA sequence: TGCAGTCATAACGACGGGAGCACTGAAGCTTTCTTT. The encoded protein is CSHNDGSTEAFF.

This clone was observed a single time. The genes are TRBV27 and TRBJ2-1; maybe TRBD2 (6 bases). The CDR3 is 15 residues long. V dropped 2 bases and J dropped 8 bases, with 16 bases sitting between them. Looked up from germline, CDR1 is MNHEY and CDR2 is SMNVEV (reference sequence). The CDR3 here is CASSLGSTRTDEQFF. The CDR3 coding sequence is TGTGCCAGCAGTTTAGGATCGACTAGAACGGATGAGCAGTTCTTC.

The chain carries TRBV9 and TRBJ1-2; D not certain. V lost 0 bases and J lost 4, with 10 bases in between. This CDR3 spans 14 amino acids. The germline CDR1 and CDR2 sequences are SGDLS and YYNGEE. CDR3 DNA: TGTGCCAGCAGCGTAGCTACTCGGGGCTATGGCTACACCTTC. Encoded protein: CASSVATRGYGYTF.